This record covers a single T cell receptor beta chain. Original processing methods: Nucleated cell number was recorded as an estimate derived from reference gene primer amplification. Clones were sequenced by immunoSEQ multiplex PCR, and TCRdb holds only the in-frame ones, with some missing. The V and J calls and clone size were taken over from that table, and D and trimming were inferred from the DNA. Of 100,000 to 150,000 clones listed, 80% to 85% are singletons. The data stem from a study of blood T cell repertoires in COVID-19. For the study at large: Material from acute and convalescent COVID-19 was sourced from the United States, Italy and Spain. The cDNA or gDNA used as material had been derived from T cells, B-cell-depleted T cells, or PBMCs.

Trimming shortened V by 5 bases and J by 5 bases, and 12 bases separated the two germline ends. Germline values: CDR1 SEHNR, CDR2 FQNEAQ (reference sequence). The CDR3 spans 13 residues. The chain carries TRBV7-9 and TRBJ2-5; D might be TRBD1 (6 bases). What was sequenced was peripheral blood. This TCR was recovered from a man aged 55 to 70 with acute or convalescent COVID-19. CDR3 in amino acids: CASSLRGRETQYF. CDR3 DNA sequence: TGTGCCAGCAGCCTCAGGGGTAGGGAGACCCAGTACTTC.